This T cell receptor (beta chain) was observed in a study of cytomegalovirus exposure and HLA in healthy donors. PCR involved 60 Vbeta and 13 Jbeta primers. Measured with immunoSEQ multiplex PCR; TCRdb has only the in-frame clones, and not every one. The sample carries some 52,000 clones, 72% recorded once. Looked up from germline, CDR1 is SGHAT and CDR2 is FQNNGV. Trimming pared 5 bases from V and 2 bases from J, leaving 9 bases between. The CDR3 runs 13 residues. Sequenced sample: PBMCs. The chain recombines TRBV11-2 with TRBJ1-2, with TRBD1 as a possible D gene (6 bases). This TCR derives from a woman aged 45-65 years in good health and CMV-seronegative. The CDR3 loop is CASSTDRNYGYTF. The DNA of the CDR3 is TGTGCCAGCAGCACCGACAGGAACTATGGCTACACCTTC.